The sequence of this T cell receptor beta chain was determined in a study of T cells in Graves' hyperthyroidism and ophthalmopathy. This CDR3 contains 15 residues. CDR1 and CDR2 (germline): GTSNPN, SVGIG (reference sequence). V lost 4 bases, J lost 6 bases, and 21 bases lay in between. What was amplified from RNA transcripts were TCR beta CDR3 regions. With the HTBI primer set, the TCR CDR3 went through a first round of RT-PCR. Each CDR3 protein gets one entry after TCRdb re-called the multiplex PCR reads with MiXCR. This table has 530,000 or so distinct CDR3 sequences, approximately 17% appearing once. This clonotype was observed many times.

The sequenced sample was blood. V gene TRBV30 combines with J gene TRBJ1-2; D perhaps matches TRBD1 (6 bases). The receptor was derived from a woman aged 18-29 years with Graves' ophthalmopathy. The CDR3 coding sequence is TGTGCCTGGACCTCGGGGGGGGCAGGAAATCATGGCTACACCTTC. It specifies CAWTSGGAGNHGYTF.